In this sample, the clone carrying this TCR beta chain turned up a few times. This record comes from a study of blood T cell repertoires in COVID-19. The wider study: In each case, the material was cDNA or gDNA derived from T cells, B-cell-depleted T cells, or PBMCs.

This CDR3 is built from 13 residues. With 6 bases clipped from V and 6 bases from J, the junction kept 4 bases outside the gene matches. Germline V gene sequence: CDR1 MNHEY, CDR2 SVGEGT. Methods used by the authors: Estimated nucleated cell counts came from reference gene primer amplification. Generated by immunoSEQ multiplex PCR, the TCRdb table keeps only in-frame clones and is missing some. The V and J calls and clone size are taken from that table; D and trimming were inferred from the DNA. The sample lists 45,000 to 55,000 clones, more than 75% occurring once. This TCR was recovered from a woman of 80 years or more with acute or convalescent COVID-19. The rearrangement uses TRBV6-2 or TRBV6-3 and TRBJ1-2, with 10 bases that match TRBD1. Sequencing was carried out using peripheral blood. The CDR3 region is CASSLGQGDGYTF. The CDR3 DNA follows: TGTGCCAGCAGCCTTGGACAGGGGGATGGCTACACCTTC.